Below, 14 T cell receptor beta chains from the same sample are listed, as sequenced in a study of T cell responses to AZD1222 COVID-19 vaccine. Here immunoSEQ multiplex PCR was the method, and the copy in TCRdb shows in-frame clones only, minus some. The table shows 100,000 to 130,000 clones, with around 90% occurring only once. The sequences come from peripheral blood, collected on day 0 of AZD1222 vaccination. The source of these receptors is an adult in good health.

Written as DNA, the CDR3 is TGTGCCAGCAGCCAAGGGTCAGGGGGCGTTGAAAAACTGTTTTTT. It codes for CASSQGSGGVEKLFF. J is TRBJ1-4 and V is TRBV3-1 (or the pseudogene TRBV3-2); TRBD1 matches at 8 bases. Germline CDR1 reads LGHDT; CDR2 reads YNNKEL (reference sequence). The CDR3 contains 15 residues. The ends lost 1 base at V and 7 bases at J; junction bases unmatched: 5.

V is TRBV12-3 or TRBV12-4 and J is TRBJ1-1; tentatively, D is TRBD1 (5 bases). The CDR3 sequence is 13 residues long. Trimming took 3 bases from V and 4 from J, leaving 9 bases between them. DNA of the CDR3: TGTGCCAGCAGTTTTAGACAGACCACTGAAGCTTTCTTT. Its protein is CASSFRQTTEAFF.

DNA for the CDR3: TGTGCCAGCAGCTTCCCCAACAGTTATGGCTACACCTTC. This encodes CASSFPNSYGYTF. J is TRBJ1-2 and V is TRBV5-4; D is unclear. This CDR3 contains 13 residues. V was shortened by 2 bases and J by 5 bases, with 10 bases between the two germline ends. Germline V gene data show CDR1 as SGHNT and CDR2 as YYREEE (reference sequence).

The genes are TRBV6-2 or TRBV6-3 and TRBJ2-3; no reliable D call. Trimming cost V 6 bases and J 6 bases, with 10 bases left between them. The CDR3 covers 12 residues. Germline CDR1 MNHEY, CDR2 SVGEGT. CDR3 nucleotide sequence: TGTGCCAGCAGCCTACTGGGCGATACGCAGTATTTT. Translated: CASSLLGDTQYF.

This chain links TRBV6-1 with TRBJ1-5, with D possibly matching TRBD1 (5 bases). This CDR3 comprises 15 residues. V lost 2 bases and J 9 bases, leaving 17 bases between the germline ends. Germline CDR1 is MNHNS and CDR2 is SASEGT. CDR3 region: CASSEFGEGLRPQHF. The CDR3 DNA reads as TGTGCCAGCAGTGAATTTGGGGAGGGGTTAAGGCCCCAGCATTTT.

The rearrangement joins TRBV28 to TRBJ2-4, with D hard to call. CDR3 length: 16 residues. V lost 5 bases to trimming and J lost 0 bases, with 14 bases between them. Germline lookup yields CDR1 MDHEN and CDR2 SYDVKM. The CDR3 loop reads CASSRLNAVAKNIQYF. CDR3 nucleotides: TGTGCCAGCAGTCGCCTAAATGCCGTAGCCAAAAACATTCAGTACTTC.

The chain joins TRBV5-1 to TRBJ2-1; TRBD2 aligns across 11 bases. In germline, CDR1 is SGHRS, CDR2 YFSETQ. After removal of 3 bases from V and 6 bases from J, the junction contained 17 bases not matched to a gene. The CDR3 contains 19 residues. The CDR3 coding sequence is TGCGCCAGCAGCTCGCCCTACGAACAACTAGCGGGAGTGCGCAATGAGCAGTTCTTC. Translation: CASSSPYEQLAGVRNEQFF. The full variable domain, its missing parts supplied by reference TRBV5-1 and TRBJ2-1, is KAGVTQTPRYLIKTRGQQVTLSCSPISGHRSVSWYQQTPGQGLQFLFEYFSETQRNKGNFPGRFSGRQFSNSRSEMNVSTLELGDSALYLCASSSPYEQLAGVRNEQFFGPGTRLTVL.

V and J are TRBV14 and TRBJ2-3; D possibly uses TRBD1 or TRBD2 (5 bases each). Germline V gives CDR1 SGHDN, CDR2 FVKESK. The length of the CDR3 is 13 residues. Trimming cost V 0 bases and J 6 bases, with 7 bases left between them. CDR3 protein: CASSQDWGDTQYF. CDR3 nucleotide sequence: TGTGCCAGCAGCCAAGATTGGGGGGATACGCAGTATTTT.

The J gene is TRBJ2-3, the V gene TRBV4-1; a weak D match, TRBD1 (5 bases). The CDR3 contains 16 residues. Trimming removed 0 bases at V and 4 bases at J, with 14 bases between. CDR1 is MGHRA and CDR2 is YSYEKL in the germline V gene. In nucleotides, the CDR3 is TGCGCCAGCAGCCAAGAGCTTTCTCTAGGGGCAGATACGCAGTATTTT. As protein: CASSQELSLGADTQYF.

The chain is built from TRBV19 and TRBJ1-1; maybe TRBD1 (6 bases). V was shortened by 2 bases and J by 0 bases, with 10 bases between the two germline ends. Germline V gene lookup returns CDR1 LNHDA and CDR2 SQIVND (reference sequence). The CDR3 runs 15 residues. In DNA, the CDR3 is TGTGCCAGTAGTATAACGTCAGGGGTGAACACTGAAGCTTTCTTT. Its translation: CASSITSGVNTEAFF.

This sequence joins TRBV7-9 and TRBJ1-6; no clear D. Per the germline V gene, CDR1 is SEHNR and CDR2 is FQNEAQ (reference sequence). Trimming stripped 6 bases from V and 13 bases from J, with 19 bases between. This CDR3 has 14 residues. Here the CDR3 DNA reads TGTGCCAGCAGGTCACTACGTTTAGATGATCCCCTCCACTTT. It specifies CASRSLRLDDPLHF.

The chain couples TRBV6-2 or TRBV6-3 to TRBJ1-5; D remains unclear. V dropped 0 bases and J dropped 11 bases, with 8 bases sitting between them. Germline V gene sequence: CDR1 MNHEY, CDR2 SVGEGT. There are 12 residues in the CDR3. In nucleotides, the CDR3 is TGTGCCAGCAGTTACTCTTCCGTGACCCAGCATTTT. Its protein is CASSYSSVTQHF.

About this clone itself: One end of the junction does not line up with germline, which may come from a read error. J is TRBJ2-5 and V is TRBV2; TRBD2 matches 11 bases. The CDR3 is 16 amino acids. Germline-derived CDR1 and CDR2 are SNHLY and FYNNEI. This CDR3 is CASREGGLAVQETQYF. In DNA, the CDR3 is TGTGCCAGCAGGGAAGGGGGACTAGCGGTACAAGAGACCCAGTACTTC. Full variable domain (remainder filled in from reference TRBV2 and TRBJ2-5): EPEVTQTPSHQVTQMGQEVILRCVPISNHLYFYWYRQILGQKVEFLVSFYNNEISEKSEIFDDQFSVERPDGSNFTLKIRSTKLEDSAMYFCASREGGLAVQETQYFGPGTRLLVL.

The genes are TRBV24-1 and TRBJ2-5; tentative D call: TRBD1 (6 bases). Trimming shortened V by 3 bases and J by 3 bases, and 13 bases separated the two germline ends. CDR3 length: 15 amino acids. Germline V gives CDR1 KGHDR, CDR2 SFDVKD. The CDR3 coding sequence is TGTGCCACCAGTGATATCCGGGACATAGAAGAGACCCAGTACTTC. As protein: CATSDIRDIEETQYF.